This T cell receptor (beta chain) was identified during a study of glioma-infiltrating T cells after dendritic cell vaccination. The CDR3 contains 13 residues. V dropped 2 bases and J dropped 3 bases, with 9 bases sitting between them. Germline lookup yields CDR1 GTSNPN and CDR2 SVGIG (reference sequence). Sequenced by immunoSEQ multiplex PCR; TCRdb stores in-frame clones only, minus some. The sample holds about 73,000 clones; over 75% are singletons and the top ten take 2.1%. The source was blood, collected before dendritic cell vaccination. The genes are TRBV30 and TRBJ2-3; D is undetermined. This clonotype was sampled from a human donor with glioblastoma. The DNA of the CDR3 is TGTGCCTGGAGTTTTTCCACTACAGATACGCAGTATTTT. Protein: CAWSFSTTDTQYF.